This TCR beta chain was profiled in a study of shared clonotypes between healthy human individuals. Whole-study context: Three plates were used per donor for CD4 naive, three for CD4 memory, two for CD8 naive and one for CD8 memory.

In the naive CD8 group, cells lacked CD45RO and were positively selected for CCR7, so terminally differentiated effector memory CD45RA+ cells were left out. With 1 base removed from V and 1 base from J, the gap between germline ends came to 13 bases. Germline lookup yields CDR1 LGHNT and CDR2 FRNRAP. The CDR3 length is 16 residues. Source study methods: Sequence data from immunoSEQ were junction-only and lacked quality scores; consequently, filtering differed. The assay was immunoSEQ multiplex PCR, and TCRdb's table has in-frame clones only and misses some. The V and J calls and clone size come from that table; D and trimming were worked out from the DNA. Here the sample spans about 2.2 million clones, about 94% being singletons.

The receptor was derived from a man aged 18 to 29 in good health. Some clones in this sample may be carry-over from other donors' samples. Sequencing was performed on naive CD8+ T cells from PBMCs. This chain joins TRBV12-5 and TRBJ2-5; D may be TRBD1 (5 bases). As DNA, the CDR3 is TGTGCTAGTGGTTTGGAGTGGCAGGGTATCCAAGAGACCCAGTACTTC. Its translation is CASGLEWQGIQETQYF.